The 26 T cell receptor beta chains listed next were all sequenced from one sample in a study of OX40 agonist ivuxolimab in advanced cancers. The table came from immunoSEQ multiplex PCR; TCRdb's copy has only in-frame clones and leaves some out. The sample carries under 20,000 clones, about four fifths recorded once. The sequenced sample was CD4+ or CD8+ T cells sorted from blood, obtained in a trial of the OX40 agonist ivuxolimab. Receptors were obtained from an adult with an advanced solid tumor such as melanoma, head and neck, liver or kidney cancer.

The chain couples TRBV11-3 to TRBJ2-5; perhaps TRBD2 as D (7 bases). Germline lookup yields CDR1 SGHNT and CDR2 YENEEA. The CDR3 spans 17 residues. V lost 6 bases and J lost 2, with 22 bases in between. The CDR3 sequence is CASRRHGGGGLQETQYF. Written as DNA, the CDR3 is TGTGCCAGCAGGCGACACGGAGGCGGGGGCCTACAAGAGACCCAGTACTTC.

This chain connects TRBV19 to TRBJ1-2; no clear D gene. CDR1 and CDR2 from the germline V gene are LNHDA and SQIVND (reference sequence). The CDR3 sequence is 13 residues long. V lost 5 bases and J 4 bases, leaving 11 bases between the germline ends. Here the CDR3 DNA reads TGTGCCAGTAGTGAAACAGTTTCCTATGGCTACACCTTC. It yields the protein CASSETVSYGYTF.

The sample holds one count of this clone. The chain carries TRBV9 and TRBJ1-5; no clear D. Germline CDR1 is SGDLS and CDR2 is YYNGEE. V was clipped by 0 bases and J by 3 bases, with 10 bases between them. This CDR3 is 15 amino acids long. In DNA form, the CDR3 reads TGTGCCAGCAGCGTAGACGGGCATAACAATCAGCCCCAGCATTTT. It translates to CASSVDGHNNQPQHF.

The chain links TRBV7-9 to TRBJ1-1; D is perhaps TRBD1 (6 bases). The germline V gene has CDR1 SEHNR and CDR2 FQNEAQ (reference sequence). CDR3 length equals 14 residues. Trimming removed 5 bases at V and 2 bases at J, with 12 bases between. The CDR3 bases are TGTGCCAGCAGCGGGGGCGGCAGCAACACTGAAGCTTTCTTT. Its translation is CASSGGGSNTEAFF.

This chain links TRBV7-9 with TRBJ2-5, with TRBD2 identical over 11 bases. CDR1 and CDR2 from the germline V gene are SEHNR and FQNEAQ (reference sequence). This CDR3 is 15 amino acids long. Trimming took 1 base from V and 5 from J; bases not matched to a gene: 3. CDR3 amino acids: CASSLVLAGAETQYF. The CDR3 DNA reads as TGTGCCAGCAGCTTAGTACTAGCGGGGGCCGAGACCCAGTACTTC.

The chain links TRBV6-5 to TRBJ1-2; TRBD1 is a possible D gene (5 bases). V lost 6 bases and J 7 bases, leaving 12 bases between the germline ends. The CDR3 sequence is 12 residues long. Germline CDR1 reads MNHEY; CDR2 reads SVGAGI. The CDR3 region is CASSPGTPGYTF. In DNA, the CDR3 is TGTGCCAGCAGCCCCGGGACCCCTGGCTACACCTTC.

Here the CDR3 reads CASRNHGREMNQPQHF. Written as DNA, the CDR3 is TGTGCCAGCAGAAACCACGGACGGGAAATGAATCAGCCCCAGCATTTT. The J gene is TRBJ1-5, the V gene TRBV27; no firm D call. This CDR3 spans 16 amino acids. Deletions cut 6 bases from V and 4 bases from J, with 19 bases between. Per germline, CDR1 MNHEY and CDR2 SMNVEV (reference sequence).

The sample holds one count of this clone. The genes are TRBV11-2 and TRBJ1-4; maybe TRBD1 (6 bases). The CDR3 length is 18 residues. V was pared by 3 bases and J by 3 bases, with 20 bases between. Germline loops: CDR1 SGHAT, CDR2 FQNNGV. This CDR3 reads CASSFRGIGQWSNEKLFF. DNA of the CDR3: TGTGCCAGCAGCTTTCGAGGCATTGGACAGTGGTCTAATGAAAAACTGTTTTTT.

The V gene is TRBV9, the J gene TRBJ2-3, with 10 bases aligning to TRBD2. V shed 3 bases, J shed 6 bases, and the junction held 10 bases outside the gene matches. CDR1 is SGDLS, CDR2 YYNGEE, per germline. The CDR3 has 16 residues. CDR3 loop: CASSGGTSDPWDTQYF. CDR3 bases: TGTGCCAGCAGCGGGGGGACTAGCGATCCTTGGGATACGCAGTATTTT.

The CDR3 sequence is CARSLGHYGYTF. DNA for the CDR3: TGTGCCAGAAGCTTGGGACACTATGGCTACACCTTC. V gene TRBV5-3 combines with J gene TRBJ1-2, with D unresolved. TRBV5-3 is marked as an open reading frame, function uncertain. The CDR3 sequence is 12 residues long. V lost 0 bases and J lost 3, with 3 bases in between.

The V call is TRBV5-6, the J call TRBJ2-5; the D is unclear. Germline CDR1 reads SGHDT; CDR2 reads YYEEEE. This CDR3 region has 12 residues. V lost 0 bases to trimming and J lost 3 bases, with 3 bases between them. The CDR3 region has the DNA TGTGCCAGCAGCTTGGCCAAAGAGACCCAGTACTTC. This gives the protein CASSLAKETQYF.

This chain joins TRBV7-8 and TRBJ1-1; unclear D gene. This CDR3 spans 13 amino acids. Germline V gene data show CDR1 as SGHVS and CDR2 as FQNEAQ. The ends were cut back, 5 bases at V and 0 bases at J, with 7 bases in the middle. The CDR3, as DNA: TGTGCCAGCAGCCCACCCATGAACACTGAAGCTTTCTTT. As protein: CASSPPMNTEAFF.

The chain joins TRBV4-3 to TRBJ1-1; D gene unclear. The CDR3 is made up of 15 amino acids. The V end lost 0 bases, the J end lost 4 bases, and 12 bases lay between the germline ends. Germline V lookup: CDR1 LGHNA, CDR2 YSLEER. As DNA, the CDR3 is TGCGCCAGCAGCCAAGATAGGGTAGGGTCCACTGAAGCTTTCTTT. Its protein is CASSQDRVGSTEAFF.

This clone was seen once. The CDR3 DNA is TGTGCCATCAGTGATGTGATTTTTAGCAATCAGCCCCAGCATTTT. Encoded protein: CAISDVIFSNQPQHF. V and J are TRBV10-3 and TRBJ1-5; no definite D call. V was clipped by 3 bases and J by 0 bases, with 9 bases between them. Germline assignment: CDR1 ENHRY and CDR2 SYGVKD. The CDR3 contains 15 residues.

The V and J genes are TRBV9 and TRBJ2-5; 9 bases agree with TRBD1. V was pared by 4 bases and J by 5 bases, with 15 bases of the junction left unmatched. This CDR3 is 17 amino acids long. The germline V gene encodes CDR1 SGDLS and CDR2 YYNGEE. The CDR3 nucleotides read TGTGCCAGCAGCTCCAACCTCGGACAGGGGCCGAGGGAGACCCAGTACTTC. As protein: CASSSNLGQGPRETQYF.

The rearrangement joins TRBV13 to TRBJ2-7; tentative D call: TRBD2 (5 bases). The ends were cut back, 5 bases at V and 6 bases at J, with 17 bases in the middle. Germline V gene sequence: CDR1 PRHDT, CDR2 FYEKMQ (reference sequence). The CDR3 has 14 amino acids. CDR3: CASSLVDVGGEQYF. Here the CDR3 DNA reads TGTGCCAGCAGCCTAGTAGATGTAGGAGGCGAGCAGTACTTC.

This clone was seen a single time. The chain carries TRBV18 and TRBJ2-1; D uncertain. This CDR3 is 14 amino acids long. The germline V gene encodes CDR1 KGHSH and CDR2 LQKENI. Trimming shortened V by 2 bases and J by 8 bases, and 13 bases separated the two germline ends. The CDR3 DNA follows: TGTGCCAGCTCACCAGCGACGCAGTCCCATGAGCAGTTCTTC. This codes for CASSPATQSHEQFF.

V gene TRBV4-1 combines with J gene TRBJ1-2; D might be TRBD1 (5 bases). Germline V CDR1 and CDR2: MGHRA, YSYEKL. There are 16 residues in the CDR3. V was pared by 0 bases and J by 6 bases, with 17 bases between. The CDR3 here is CASSQEPGSPPDGYTF. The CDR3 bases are TGCGCCAGCAGCCAAGAGCCAGGGAGCCCCCCTGATGGCTACACCTTC.

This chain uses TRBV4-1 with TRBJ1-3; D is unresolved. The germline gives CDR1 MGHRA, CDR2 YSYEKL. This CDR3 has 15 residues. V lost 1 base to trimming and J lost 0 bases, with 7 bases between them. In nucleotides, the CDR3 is TGCGCCAGCAGCCAAGCACCGGGCTCTGGAAACACCATATATTTT. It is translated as CASSQAPGSGNTIYF.

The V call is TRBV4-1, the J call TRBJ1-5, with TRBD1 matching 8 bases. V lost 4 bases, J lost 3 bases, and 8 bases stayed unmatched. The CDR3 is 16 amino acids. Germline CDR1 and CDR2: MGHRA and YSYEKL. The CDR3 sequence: CASSLTGQGINQPQHF. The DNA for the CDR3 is TGCGCCAGCAGCCTAACCGGACAGGGCATCAATCAGCCCCAGCATTTT.

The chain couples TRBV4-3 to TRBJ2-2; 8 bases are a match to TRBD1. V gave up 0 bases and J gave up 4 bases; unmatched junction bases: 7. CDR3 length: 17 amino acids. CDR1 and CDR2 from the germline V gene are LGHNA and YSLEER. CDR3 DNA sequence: TGCGCCAGCAGCCAAGAGGGGCAGGGGGCTAGCACCGGGGAGCTGTTTTTT. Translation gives CASSQEGQGASTGELFF.

This chain's CDR3 is CASSQGEWGYGYTF. The CDR3 coding sequence is TGTGCCAGCAGTCAAGGTGAATGGGGATATGGCTACACCTTC. J is TRBJ1-2 and V is TRBV27, with unresolved D. Germline CDR1 MNHEY, CDR2 SMNVEV (reference sequence). The CDR3 contains 14 residues. V was clipped by 5 bases and J by 5 bases, with 15 bases between them.

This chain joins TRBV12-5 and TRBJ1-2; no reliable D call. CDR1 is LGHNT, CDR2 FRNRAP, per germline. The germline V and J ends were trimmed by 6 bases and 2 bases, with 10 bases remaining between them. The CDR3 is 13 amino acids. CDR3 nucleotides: TGTGCTAGTGGACCTGAGATGAACTATGGCTACACCTTC. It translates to CASGPEMNYGYTF.

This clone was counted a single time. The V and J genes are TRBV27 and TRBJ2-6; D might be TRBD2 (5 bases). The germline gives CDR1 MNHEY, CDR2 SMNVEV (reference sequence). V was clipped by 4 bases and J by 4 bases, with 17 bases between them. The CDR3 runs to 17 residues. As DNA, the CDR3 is TGTGCCAGCAGTTCAACGACCGAGACGGGAGGGGCCAACGTCCTGACTTTC. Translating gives CASSSTTETGGANVLTF.

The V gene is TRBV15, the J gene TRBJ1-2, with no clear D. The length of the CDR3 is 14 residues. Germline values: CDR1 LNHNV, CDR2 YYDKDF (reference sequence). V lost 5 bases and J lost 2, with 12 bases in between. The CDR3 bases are TGTGCCACCAGCGGACCGACGGGGAACTATGGCTACACCTTC. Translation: CATSGPTGNYGYTF.

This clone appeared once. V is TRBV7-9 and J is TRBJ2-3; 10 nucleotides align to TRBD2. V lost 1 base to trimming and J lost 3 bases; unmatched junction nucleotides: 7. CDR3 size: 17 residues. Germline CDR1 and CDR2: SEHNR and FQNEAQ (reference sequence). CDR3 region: CASSLGASGGMTDTQYF. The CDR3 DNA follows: TGTGCCAGCAGCTTAGGGGCTAGCGGGGGTATGACAGATACGCAGTATTTT.